This T cell receptor beta chain was captured in a study of blood T cells in healthy people across ages. Broader study findings: Lack of knowledge of donor CMV status possibly confounded expanded clonotype changes.

A second PCR of 7 to 11 cycles used a sample-barcoded 5' primer and a J-beta primer mix. MiXCR was run by TCRdb on the 5' RACE reads, yielding one entry per CDR3 protein. The sample carries around 780,000 distinct CDR3 sequences, roughly 25% recorded once. At least ten counts were recorded for this clonotype. The antigen is unknown. The same sample was also used in a study of T cells of mothers and their children. From that paper: From each mother came over 9 million TCR beta CDR3 reads, and from each child came approximately 2.8 million. Compared with unrelated pairs, related mother-child pairs had slightly higher, non-significant overlap.

The source is a boy aged 5 to 17 in good health. The sequencing sample was made of blood.

CDR3: CASSLTGEQFF. Written as DNA, the CDR3 is TGTGCCAGCAGCTTGACGGGTGAGCAGTTCTTC. The chain has TRBV5-4 and TRBJ2-1; D ambiguous. The CDR3 extends over 11 amino acids. The germline V and J ends were trimmed by 1 base and 9 bases, with 5 bases remaining between them. Germline CDR1 reads SGHNT; CDR2 reads YYREEE (reference sequence).